This T cell receptor (beta chain) comes out of a study of blood T cell repertoires in COVID-19. Study-level information: COVID-19 samples, acute and convalescent, were from the United States, Italy and Spain. Sample material is recorded as cDNA or gDNA derived from T cells, B-cell-depleted T cells, or PBMCs.

The CDR3 is 13 residues long. V shed 2 bases, J shed 8 bases, and the junction held 3 bases outside the gene matches. Per the germline V gene, CDR1 is LNHDA and CDR2 is SQIVND (reference sequence). Authors' data handling: From reference gene primer amplification, estimates of nucleated cell counts were derived. Sequencing used immunoSEQ multiplex PCR; TCRdb keeps in-frame clones, though not all of them. That table is the source of V, J and clone size, and D and trimming were worked out from the DNA. Found here are about 210,000 clones, around nine tenths of them singletons; the top ten hold about 1.7%.

The specimen sequenced was peripheral blood. The source of this sequence is a man younger than 35 with active or convalescent COVID-19. The chain recombines TRBV19 with TRBJ1-5; 7 nucleotides agree with TRBD1. CDR3 sequence: CASSIQGEEPQHF. As DNA, the CDR3 is TGTGCCAGTAGTATACAGGGGGAAGAGCCCCAGCATTTT. Drawing the rest from reference TRBV19 and TRBJ1-5, the complete variable domain is DGGITQSPKYLFRKEGQNVTLSCEQNLNHDAMYWYRQDPGQGLRLIYYSQIVNDFQKGDIAEGYSVSREKKESFPLTVTSAQKNPTAFYLCASSIQGEEPQHFGDGTRLSIL.